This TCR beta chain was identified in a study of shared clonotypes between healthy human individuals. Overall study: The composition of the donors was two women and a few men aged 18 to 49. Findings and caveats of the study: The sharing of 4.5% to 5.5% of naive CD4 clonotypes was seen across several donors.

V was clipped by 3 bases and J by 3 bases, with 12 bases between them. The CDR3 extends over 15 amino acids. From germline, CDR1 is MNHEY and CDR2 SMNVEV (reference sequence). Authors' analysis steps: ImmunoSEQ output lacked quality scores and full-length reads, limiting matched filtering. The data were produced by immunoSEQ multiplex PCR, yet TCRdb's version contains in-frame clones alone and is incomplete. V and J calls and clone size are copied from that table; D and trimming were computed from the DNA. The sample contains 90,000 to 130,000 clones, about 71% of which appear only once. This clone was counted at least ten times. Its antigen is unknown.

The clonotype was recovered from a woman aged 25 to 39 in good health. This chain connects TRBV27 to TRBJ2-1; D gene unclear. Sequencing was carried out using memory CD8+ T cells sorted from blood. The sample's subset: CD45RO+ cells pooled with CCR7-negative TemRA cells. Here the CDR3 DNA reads TGTGCCAGCAGTTTTGGCGATGGAGTCTACAATGAGCAGTTCTTC. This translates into CASSFGDGVYNEQFF.